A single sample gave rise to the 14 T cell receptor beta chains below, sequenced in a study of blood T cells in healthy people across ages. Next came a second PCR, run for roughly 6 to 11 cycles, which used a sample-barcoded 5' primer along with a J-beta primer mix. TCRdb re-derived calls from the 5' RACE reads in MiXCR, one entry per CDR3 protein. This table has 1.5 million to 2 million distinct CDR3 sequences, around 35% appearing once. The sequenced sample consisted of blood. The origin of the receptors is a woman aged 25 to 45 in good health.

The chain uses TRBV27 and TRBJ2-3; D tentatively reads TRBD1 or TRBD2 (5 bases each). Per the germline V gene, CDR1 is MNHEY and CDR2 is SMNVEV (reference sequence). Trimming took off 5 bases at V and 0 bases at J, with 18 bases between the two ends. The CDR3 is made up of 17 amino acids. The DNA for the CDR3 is TGTGCCAGCAGTCGAGGGGAAGGCAGACGTAGCACAGATACGCAGTATTTT. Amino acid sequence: CASSRGEGRRSTDTQYF.

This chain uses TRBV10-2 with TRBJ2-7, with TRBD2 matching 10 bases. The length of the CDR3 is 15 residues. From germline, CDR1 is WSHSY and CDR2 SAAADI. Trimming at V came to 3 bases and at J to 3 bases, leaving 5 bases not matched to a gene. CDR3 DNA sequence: TGCGCCAGCAGTGATATGCTAGCGGGAGACTACGAGCAGTACTTC. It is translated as CASSDMLAGDYEQYF.

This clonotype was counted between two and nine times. The CDR3 sequence is CASSLARGNSPLHF. CDR3 coding DNA: TGCGCCAGCAGCTTGGCTCGGGGAAATTCACCCCTCCACTTT. The chain has TRBV5-1 and TRBJ1-6, with D unclear. Trimming took 0 bases from V and 7 from J, leaving 8 bases between them. CDR3 length: 14 amino acids. Germline lookup yields CDR1 SGHRS and CDR2 YFSETQ.

The CDR3: CASSLGVAGHNEQFF. The CDR3 nucleotides read TGTGCCAGCAGTTTAGGAGTAGCGGGTCACAATGAGCAGTTCTTC. The chain joins TRBV27 to TRBJ2-1, with 7 bases aligning to TRBD2. Germline lookup yields CDR1 MNHEY and CDR2 SMNVEV (reference sequence). The CDR3 has 15 residues. After removal of 2 bases from V and 5 bases from J, the junction contained 6 bases not matched to a gene.

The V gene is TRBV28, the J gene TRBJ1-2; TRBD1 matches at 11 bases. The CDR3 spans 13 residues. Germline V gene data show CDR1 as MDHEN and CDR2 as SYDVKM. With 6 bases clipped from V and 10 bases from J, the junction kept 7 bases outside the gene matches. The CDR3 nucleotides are TGTGCCAGCAGGGCGGGACAGGGGGGTTACTACACCTTC. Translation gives CASRAGQGGYYTF.

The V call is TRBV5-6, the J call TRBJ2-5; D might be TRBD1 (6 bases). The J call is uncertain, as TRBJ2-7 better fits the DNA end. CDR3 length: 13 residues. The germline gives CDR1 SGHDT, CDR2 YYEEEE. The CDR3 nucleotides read TGTGCCAGCAGCGTCCAAGGGGGAGCCGAGCAGTACTTC. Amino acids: CASSVQGGAEQYF.

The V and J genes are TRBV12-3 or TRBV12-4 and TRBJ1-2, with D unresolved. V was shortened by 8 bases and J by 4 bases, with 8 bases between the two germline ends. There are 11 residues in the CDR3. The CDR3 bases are TGTGCCAGCGCAGGACTCTATGGCTACACCTTC. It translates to CASAGLYGYTF.

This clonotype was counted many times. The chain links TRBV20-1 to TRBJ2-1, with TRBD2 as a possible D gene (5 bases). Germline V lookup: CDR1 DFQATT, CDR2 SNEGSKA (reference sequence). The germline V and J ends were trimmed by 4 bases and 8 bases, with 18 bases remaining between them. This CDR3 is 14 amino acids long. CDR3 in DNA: TGCAGTGCTATCCCAAACGGGAACGGGGATGAGCAGTTCTTC. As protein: CSAIPNGNGDEQFF.

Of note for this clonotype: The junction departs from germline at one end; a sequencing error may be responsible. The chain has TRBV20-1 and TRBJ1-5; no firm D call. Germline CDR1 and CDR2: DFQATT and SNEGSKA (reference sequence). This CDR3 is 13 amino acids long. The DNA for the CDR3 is TGCAGTGTTAGAGAGGACCCGAATCAGCCCCAGCATTTT. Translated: CSVREDPNQPQHF.

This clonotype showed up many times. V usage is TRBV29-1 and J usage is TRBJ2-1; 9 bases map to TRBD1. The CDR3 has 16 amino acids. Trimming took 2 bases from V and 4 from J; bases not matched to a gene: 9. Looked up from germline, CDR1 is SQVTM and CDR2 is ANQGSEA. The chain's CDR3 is CSVEFTGQGAYNEQFF. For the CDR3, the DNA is TGCAGCGTTGAATTTACGGGACAGGGAGCTTACAATGAGCAGTTCTTC.

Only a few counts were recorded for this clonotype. This CDR3 reads CSGSGGVQETQYF. CDR3 DNA sequence: TGCTCGGGTAGCGGGGGGGTACAAGAGACCCAGTACTTC. This rearrangement joins TRBV20-1 to TRBJ2-5; 11 bases line up with TRBD2. The CDR3 spans 13 residues. Per germline, CDR1 DFQATT and CDR2 SNEGSKA (reference sequence).

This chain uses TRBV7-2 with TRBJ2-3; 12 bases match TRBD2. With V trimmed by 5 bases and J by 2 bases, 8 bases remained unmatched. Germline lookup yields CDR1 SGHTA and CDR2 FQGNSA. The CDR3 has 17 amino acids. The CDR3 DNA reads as TGTGCCAGCAGCCCCATACTAGCGGGGGGCCTCACAGATACGCAGTATTTT. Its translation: CASSPILAGGLTDTQYF.

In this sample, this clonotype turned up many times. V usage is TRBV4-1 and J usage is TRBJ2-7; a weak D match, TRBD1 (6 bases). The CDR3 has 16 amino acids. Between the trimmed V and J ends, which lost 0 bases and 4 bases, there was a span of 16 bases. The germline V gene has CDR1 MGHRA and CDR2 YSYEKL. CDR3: CASSQDSAGASYEQYF. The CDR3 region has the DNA TGCGCCAGCAGCCAAGATTCGGCAGGGGCCTCTTACGAGCAGTACTTC.

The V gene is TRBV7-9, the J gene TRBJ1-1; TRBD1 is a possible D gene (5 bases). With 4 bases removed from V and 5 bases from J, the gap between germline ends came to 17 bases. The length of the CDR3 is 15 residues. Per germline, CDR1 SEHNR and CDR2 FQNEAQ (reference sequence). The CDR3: CASSSTGTRGTEAFF. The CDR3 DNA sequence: TGTGCCAGCAGCTCCACCGGGACTCGAGGGACTGAAGCTTTCTTT.